The TCR beta chain under discussion was sequenced for a study of T cells in women clearing cervical HPV infection. Overall study context: Case blood was drawn when the lesion was first found; control blood after infection became undetectable.

Findings and limits, study-wide: Richness plus V gene abundances separated cases from controls with AUC around 0.8. Controls had more TRBV6-7 (approximately 0.15%) than cases (approximately 0.11%).

There are 13 residues in the CDR3. Assay used: immunoSEQ multiplex PCR; TCRdb lists only in-frame clones, some missing. The sample totals 25,000 to 35,000 clones. Cervical HPV DNA detected by MY09/MY11 PCR, typed by dot-blot. A word on this clone: Its cognate antigen is unknown. The read comes to an end 3 residues before the CDR3 does, leaving the germline J gene to fill in the end.

V gene TRBV12-3 or TRBV12-4 combines with J gene TRBJ1-2, with D uncertain. The source material was blood buffy coat. The sequence came from a woman between 18 and 69 years old with a cervical HPV16 infection that either progressed to CIN3+ or cleared (not recorded which). Incomplete CDR3 DNA: TGTGCCAGCAGACTCGACATATCCAAAAGC. Protein sequence: CASRLDISKS. The whole CDR3 protein reads CASRLDISKSYTF.